The T cell receptor beta chain under discussion was sequenced for a study of CD8+CD57+ T cells in acquired aplastic anemia (dated by TCRdb to 2017 to 2018). A note on the overall study: A mean of around 3 ug of DNA, ranging from roughly 0.19 to 27.4 ug, was extracted from sorted CD4+ and CD8+ cells. CD8+CD57+ expansion was defined as frequency above the mean frequency observed in healthy subjects. Broader findings and caveats from the paper: Around 30 CD8+ CDR3 sequences were shared between patients and controls but appeared highly expressed in patients and within their immunodominant clones. Between patients and healthy controls, no significant difference in CD8+ Simpson's diversity was found (P=0.060).

TCR beta VDJ combination and CDR3 sequence profiling used genomic DNA as the template. An Illumina HiSeq 2000 was the platform used for TCR repertoire sequencing. The paper's data handling went like this. TRBV/TRBJ rearrangement plots, CDR3 size and DJ length profiles, and Simpson's diversity index were used to evaluate the repertoires. The most abundant DNA sequence in the deep sequencing data was defined as the immunodominant clone. CDR3 amino acid sequences were checked for sharing between subjects and were compared against published repertoires and the VDJdb database. In TCRdb, the public reads were trimmed at Q25 with fastp and aligned with MiXCR, with productive beta chains retained. Rows with a matching CDR3 protein are joined into one entry that keeps the most common DNA and genes. TCRdb's processing, not the authors' own work, is the source of the V and J calls. In all, the sample holds 450,000 to 550,000 distinct CDR3 sequences, and about a third of those were seen once. The biggest ten clones account for nearly 0.85% of the sample.

There are many counts of this clonotype. Its specific antigen is unknown. Base qualities are missing; no much larger clone stands one base away. Patients chosen for sequencing had shown expansion of CD8+CD57+ cells by flow cytometry. Every patient had a diagnosis of severe acquired aplastic anemia based on International Study of Aplastic Anemia and Agranulocytosis and Camitta criteria. No therapy had been received by the patients at the time of blood sampling. The study deep-sequenced TCR repertoires of sorted CD4+ and CD8+ blood T cells from severe aplastic anemia patients and healthy subjects. Patients were enrolled in the USA under clinicaltrials.gov protocols 00001620, 01623167, 00001397, 00071045, 00081523 and 00961064. Ficoll-Paque density gradient centrifugation was used to isolate peripheral blood mononuclear cells. Before DNA was extracted, CD4+ and CD8+ T cells were sorted using either FACS or magnetic beads.

CDR1 and CDR2, looked up from the germline V gene, are SGHTA and FQGNSA. V is shortened by 1 base, J by 4 bases, and the region joining them spans 11 bases. The CDR3 spans 14 residues, from the cysteine through the phenylalanine. Here the CDR3 DNA is all that survives: 42 bases in frame from base 1. What was sequenced was sorted CD4+, CD8+, or CD8+CD57+ T cells (not recorded which) from PBMCs. The TCR comes from a human donor with aplastic anemia. Recombination joined TRBV7-2 with TRBJ2-7; the D gene assignment is ambiguous. DNA sequence: TGTGCCAGCAGCTTAGTGCCGGATCCTTACGAGCAGTACTTC. Translated, this gives CASSLVPDPYEQYF.